A single sample gave rise to the 2 T cell receptor beta chains below, sequenced in a study of T cell repertoires in cytomegalovirus infection. TCRdb re-derived calls from the reads in MiXCR, one entry per CDR3 protein. Among around 430,000 distinct CDR3 sequences listed, about 39% were seen once. Their target antigens are unknown. The material was cultured PBMCs, obtained from culture after CMV antigen stimulation. These receptors were obtained from a human donor in good health (CMV status not recorded). Some clones in this sample may be carry-over from other donors' samples.

The chain combines TRBV20-1 with TRBJ1-3; the match to TRBD1 covers 8 bases. Germline V gene sequence: CDR1 DFQATT, CDR2 SNEGSKA (reference sequence). V shed 4 bases and J 5 bases; nucleotides not matched to a gene: 4. The CDR3 has 13 amino acids. The CDR3 region is CSATDRGRNTIYF. In DNA, the CDR3 is TGCAGTGCTACTGACAGGGGAAGAAACACCATATATTTT.

The chain joins TRBV5-1 to TRBJ2-5; D unresolved. CDR1 is SGHRS and CDR2 is YFSETQ in the germline V gene. The CDR3 covers 12 residues. V gave up 5 bases and J gave up 1 base, with 6 bases separating them. CDR3 sequence: CASRSSQETQYF. The DNA of the CDR3 is TGCGCCAGCAGGTCGAGCCAAGAGACCCAGTACTTC.